This TCR beta chain was captured by sequencing in a study of blood T cells in healthy people across ages. A word on this clonotype: Its antigen is as yet unknown.

J gave up 1 base and V 7 bases, and 9 bases lay outside the gene matches. CDR3 length: 15 residues. Each sample yielded at least 6 micrograms of PBMC total RNA. Primers used in a second PCR of about 6 to 11 cycles were a sample-barcoded 5' primer and a J-beta primer mix. Any given sample supplied a minimum of 2.5 million CDR3-containing paired-end reads. In TCRdb, the 5' RACE reads were re-called with MiXCR into one record per CDR3 protein. The data show about 1.4 million distinct CDR3 sequences, with approximately 63% seen just once and 6.5% to 8.5% held by the top ten. Study conclusions and caveats: Higher diversity and more naive CD4+ cells were features of long-lived donors, compared to aged donors. Without sorted subsets, naive and antigen-experienced compartments could not be conclusively compared.

This TCR was sampled from a man younger than 30 in good health. The sample was blood. The chain carries TRBV12-3 or TRBV12-4 and TRBJ2-7, with TRBD2 matching over 8 bases. Written as DNA, the CDR3 is TGTGCCAGCACACGGGGGGGACTATCATCCTACGAGCAGTACTTC. This translates into CASTRGGLSSYEQYF.